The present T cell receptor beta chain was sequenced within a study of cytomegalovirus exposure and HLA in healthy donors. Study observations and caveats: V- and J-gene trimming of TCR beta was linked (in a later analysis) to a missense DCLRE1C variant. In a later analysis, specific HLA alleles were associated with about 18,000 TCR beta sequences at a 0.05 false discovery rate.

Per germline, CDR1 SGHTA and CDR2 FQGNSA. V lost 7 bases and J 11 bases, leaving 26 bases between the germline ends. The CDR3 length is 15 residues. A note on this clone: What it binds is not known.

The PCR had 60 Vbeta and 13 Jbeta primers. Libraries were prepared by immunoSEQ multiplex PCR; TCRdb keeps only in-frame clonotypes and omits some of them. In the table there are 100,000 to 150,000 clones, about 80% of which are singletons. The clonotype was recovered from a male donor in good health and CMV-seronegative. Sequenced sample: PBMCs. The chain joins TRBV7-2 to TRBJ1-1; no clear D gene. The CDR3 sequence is CASTPLSGYWLEAFF. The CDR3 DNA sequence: TGTGCCAGCACCCCATTGTCGGGTTATTGGCTTGAGGCTTTCTTT.